This TCR beta chain comes out of a study of blood T cell repertoires in COVID-19. Study background: T cells, B-cell-depleted T cells, or PBMCs provided the cDNA or gDNA that served as material.

This clone has a single count. In the original processing: Quantification of nucleated cells was approximated via reference gene primer amplification. Here immunoSEQ multiplex PCR was the method, and the copy in TCRdb shows in-frame clones only, minus some. V, J and clone size derive from that table, while D and trimming were established from the DNA sequence. The sample lists 300,000 to 400,000 clones; about 91% were seen once. With 5 bases removed from V and 0 bases from J, the gap between germline ends came to 11 bases. The V gene's germline CDR1 is MNHEY and CDR2 SVGAGI. The CDR3 consists of 15 residues.

The rearrangement links TRBV6-5 to TRBJ1-5, with TRBD1 as a possible D gene (5 bases). The clonotype was recovered from a woman in her twenties or thirties with COVID-19, enrolled during active disease. Sequencing was performed on peripheral blood. The CDR3 coding sequence is TGTGCCAGCAGTACCGACAGAAATAGCAATCAGCCCCAGCATTTT. Encoded protein: CASSTDRNSNQPQHF.